This T cell receptor beta chain was documented in a study of cytomegalovirus exposure and HLA in healthy donors. Study-level information: Within the Caucasian-associated ancestry cluster were roughly 82% of the approximately 370 genotyped donors.

Remarks on this clone: The antigen remains unidentified.

The PCR was carried out with 60 Vbeta primers and 13 Jbeta primers. Profiled with immunoSEQ multiplex PCR; TCRdb holds only in-frame clones, not every one. The data hold around 100,000 clones, with 55% to 65% observed a single time. Germline-derived CDR1 and CDR2 are MNHEY and SVGAGI. The CDR3 covers 14 residues. The V gene end was trimmed by 4 bases and the J gene end by 5 bases; junction bases not matched to a gene: 6. Findings and limits, study-wide: It was reported in a later analysis that an Asian-associated ancestry cluster showed fewer N-insertions than the roughly 670-donor mean.

Regarding donors, all were healthy bone marrow donors. The TCR originated in a woman in her thirties in good health and CMV-seronegative. J is TRBJ1-1 and V is TRBV6-5, with 8 bases lining up with TRBD1. Sequenced: PBMCs. The CDR3 sequence is CASSSNRGRTEAFF. CDR3 DNA sequence: TGTGCCAGCAGTTCCAACAGGGGGAGGACTGAAGCTTTCTTT.